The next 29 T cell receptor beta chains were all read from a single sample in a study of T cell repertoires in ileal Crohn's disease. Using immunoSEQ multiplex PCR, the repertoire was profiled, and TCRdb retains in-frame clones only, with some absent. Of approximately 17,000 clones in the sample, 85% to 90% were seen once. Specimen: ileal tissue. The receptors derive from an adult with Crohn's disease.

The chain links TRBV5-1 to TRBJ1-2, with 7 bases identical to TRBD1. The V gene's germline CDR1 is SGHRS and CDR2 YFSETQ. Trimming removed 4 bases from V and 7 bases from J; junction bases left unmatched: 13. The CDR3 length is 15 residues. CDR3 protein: CASSVGTARTTGYTF. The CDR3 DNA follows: TGCGCCAGCAGCGTCGGGACAGCTCGAACCACTGGCTACACCTTC.

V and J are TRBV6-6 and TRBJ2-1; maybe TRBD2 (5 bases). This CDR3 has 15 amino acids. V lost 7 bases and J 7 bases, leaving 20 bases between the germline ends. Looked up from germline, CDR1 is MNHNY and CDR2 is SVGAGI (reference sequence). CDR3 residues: CASNTDGLLRNEQFF. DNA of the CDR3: TGTGCCAGCAATACCGACGGACTCCTGCGGAATGAGCAGTTCTTC.

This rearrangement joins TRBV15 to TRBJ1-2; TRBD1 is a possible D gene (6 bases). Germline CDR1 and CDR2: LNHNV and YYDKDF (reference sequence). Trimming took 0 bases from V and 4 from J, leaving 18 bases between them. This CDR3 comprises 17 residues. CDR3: CATSRDFRAGDTYGYTF. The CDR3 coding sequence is TGTGCCACCAGCAGAGATTTCAGAGCAGGGGATACCTATGGCTACACCTTC.

The CDR3 region has the DNA TGTGCCAGCTCGCAACAGGGGGCCTACGAGCAGTACTTC. This translates into CASSQQGAYEQYF. The J gene is TRBJ2-7, the V gene TRBV18, with 8 nucleotides matching TRBD1. V lost 6 bases and J lost 2; bases outside the gene matches: 3. Germline V gives CDR1 KGHSH, CDR2 LQKENI. The CDR3 covers 13 residues.

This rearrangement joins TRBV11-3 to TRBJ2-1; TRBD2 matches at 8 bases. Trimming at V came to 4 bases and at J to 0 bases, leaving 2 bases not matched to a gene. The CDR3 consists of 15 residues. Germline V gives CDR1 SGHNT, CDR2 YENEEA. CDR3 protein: CASSSSGSSYNEQFF. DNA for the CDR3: TGTGCCAGCAGCTCCAGCGGGAGCTCCTACAATGAGCAGTTCTTC.

CDR3 loop: CASSLQFFDNEQFF. CDR3 DNA sequence: TGCGCCAGCAGCTTGCAGTTTTTCGACAATGAGCAGTTCTTC. The chain employs TRBV5-1 and TRBJ2-1, with no clear D. The germline V gene encodes CDR1 SGHRS and CDR2 YFSETQ. This CDR3 comprises 14 residues. Trimming cost V 1 base and J 5 bases, with 10 bases left between them.

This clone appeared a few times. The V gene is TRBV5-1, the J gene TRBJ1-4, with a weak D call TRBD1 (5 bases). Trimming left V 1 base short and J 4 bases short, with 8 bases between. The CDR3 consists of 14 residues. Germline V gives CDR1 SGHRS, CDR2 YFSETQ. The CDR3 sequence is CASSLRGFNEKLFF. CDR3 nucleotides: TGCGCCAGCAGCTTGCGGGGGTTTAATGAAAAACTGTTTTTT.

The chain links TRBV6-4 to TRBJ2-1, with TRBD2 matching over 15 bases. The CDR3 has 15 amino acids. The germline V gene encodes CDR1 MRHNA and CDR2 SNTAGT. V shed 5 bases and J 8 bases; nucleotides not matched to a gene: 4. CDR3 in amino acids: CASSPGLAGGYEQFF. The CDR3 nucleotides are TGTGCCAGCAGTCCGGGACTAGCGGGAGGTTATGAGCAGTTCTTC.

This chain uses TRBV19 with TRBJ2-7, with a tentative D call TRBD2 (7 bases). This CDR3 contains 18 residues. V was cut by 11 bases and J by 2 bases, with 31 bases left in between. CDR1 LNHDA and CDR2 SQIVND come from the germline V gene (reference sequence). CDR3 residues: CAGGAGELTGHPAYEQYF. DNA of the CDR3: TGTGCCGGGGGGGCTGGTGAACTGACGGGACATCCTGCCTACGAGCAGTACTTC. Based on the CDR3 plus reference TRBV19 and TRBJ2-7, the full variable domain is DGGITQSPKYLFRKEGQNVTLSCEQNLNHDAMYWYRQDPGQGLRLIYYSQIVNDFQKGDIAEGYSVSREKKESFPLTVTSAQKNPTAFYLCAGGAGELTGHPAYEQYFGPGTRLTVT.

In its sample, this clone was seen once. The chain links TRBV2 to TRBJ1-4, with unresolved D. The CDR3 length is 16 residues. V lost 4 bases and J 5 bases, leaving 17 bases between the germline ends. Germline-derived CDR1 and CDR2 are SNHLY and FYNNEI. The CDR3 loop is CASSAPRSAGNEKLFF. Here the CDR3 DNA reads TGTGCCAGCAGTGCTCCCCGGTCGGCAGGAAATGAAAAACTGTTTTTT.

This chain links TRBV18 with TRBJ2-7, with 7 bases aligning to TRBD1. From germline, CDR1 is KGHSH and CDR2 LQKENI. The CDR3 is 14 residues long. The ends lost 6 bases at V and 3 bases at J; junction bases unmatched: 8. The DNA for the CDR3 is TGTGCCAGCTCCACCAGAGGACAGGACTACGAGCAGTACTTC. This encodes CASSTRGQDYEQYF.

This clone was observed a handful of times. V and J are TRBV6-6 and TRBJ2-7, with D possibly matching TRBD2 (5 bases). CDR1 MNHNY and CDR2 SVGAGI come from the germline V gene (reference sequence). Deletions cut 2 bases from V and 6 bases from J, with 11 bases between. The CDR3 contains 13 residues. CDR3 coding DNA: TGTGCCAGCAGTTACACGGGGTTTGGCGAGCAGTACTTC. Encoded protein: CASSYTGFGEQYF.

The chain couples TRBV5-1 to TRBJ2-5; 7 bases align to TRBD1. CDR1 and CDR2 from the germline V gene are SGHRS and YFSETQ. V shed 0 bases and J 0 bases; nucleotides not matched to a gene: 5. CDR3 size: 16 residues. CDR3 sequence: CASSLGLQGYQETQYF. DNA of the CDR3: TGCGCCAGCAGCTTGGGGTTACAGGGGTACCAAGAGACCCAGTACTTC.

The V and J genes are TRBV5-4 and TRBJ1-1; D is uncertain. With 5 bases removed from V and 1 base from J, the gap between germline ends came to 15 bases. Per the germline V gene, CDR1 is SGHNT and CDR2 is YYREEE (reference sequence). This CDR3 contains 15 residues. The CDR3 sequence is CASSLTGKGNTEAFF. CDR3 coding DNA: TGTGCCAGCAGTTTGACGGGGAAAGGGAACACTGAAGCTTTCTTT.

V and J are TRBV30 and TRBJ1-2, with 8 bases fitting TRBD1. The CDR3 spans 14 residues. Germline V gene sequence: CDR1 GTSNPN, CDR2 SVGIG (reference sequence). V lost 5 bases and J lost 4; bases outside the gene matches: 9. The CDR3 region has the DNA TGTGCCTGGGGTCCAGGGGGCGAGGGCTATGGCTACACCTTC. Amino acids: CAWGPGGEGYGYTF.

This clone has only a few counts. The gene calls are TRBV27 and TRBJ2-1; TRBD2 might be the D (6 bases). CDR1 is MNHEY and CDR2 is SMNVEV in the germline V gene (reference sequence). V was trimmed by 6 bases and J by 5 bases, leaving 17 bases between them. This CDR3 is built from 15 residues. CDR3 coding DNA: TGTGCCAGCAGCCCTTTGGGGGGAGGAAACAATGAGCAGTTCTTC. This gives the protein CASSPLGGGNNEQFF.

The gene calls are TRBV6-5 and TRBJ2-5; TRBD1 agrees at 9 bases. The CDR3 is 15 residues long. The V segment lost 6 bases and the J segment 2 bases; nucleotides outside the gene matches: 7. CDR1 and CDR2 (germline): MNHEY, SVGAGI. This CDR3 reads CASSNRGLRQETQYF. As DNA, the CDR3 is TGTGCCAGCAGCAACAGGGGGCTGAGGCAAGAGACCCAGTACTTC.

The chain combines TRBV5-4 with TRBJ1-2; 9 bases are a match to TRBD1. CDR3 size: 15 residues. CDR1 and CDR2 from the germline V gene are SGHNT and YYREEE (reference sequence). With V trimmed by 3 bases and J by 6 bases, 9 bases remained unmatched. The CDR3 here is CASSSQQGAKDGYTF. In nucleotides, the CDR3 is TGTGCCAGCAGCTCGCAACAGGGGGCGAAAGATGGCTACACCTTC.

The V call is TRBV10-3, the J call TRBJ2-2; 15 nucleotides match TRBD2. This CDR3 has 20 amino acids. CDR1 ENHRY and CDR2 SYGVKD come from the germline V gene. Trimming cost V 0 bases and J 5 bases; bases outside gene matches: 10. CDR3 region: CAISESGRTSGRAWTGELFF. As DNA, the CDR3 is TGTGCCATCAGTGAGTCTGGCAGGACTAGCGGGAGGGCCTGGACCGGGGAGCTGTTTTTT.

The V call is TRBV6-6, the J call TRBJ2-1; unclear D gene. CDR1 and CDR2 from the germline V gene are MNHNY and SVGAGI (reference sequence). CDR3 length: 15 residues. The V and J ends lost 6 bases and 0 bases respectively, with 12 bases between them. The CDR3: CASSPDSHSYNEQFF. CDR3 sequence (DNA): TGTGCCAGCAGCCCCGACTCCCACTCCTACAATGAGCAGTTCTTC.

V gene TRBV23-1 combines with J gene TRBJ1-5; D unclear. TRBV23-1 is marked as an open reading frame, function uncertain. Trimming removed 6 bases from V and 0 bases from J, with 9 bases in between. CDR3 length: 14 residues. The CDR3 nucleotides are TGCGCCAGCAGGCAAAACTATAGCAATCAGCCCCAGCATTTT. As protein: CASRQNYSNQPQHF.

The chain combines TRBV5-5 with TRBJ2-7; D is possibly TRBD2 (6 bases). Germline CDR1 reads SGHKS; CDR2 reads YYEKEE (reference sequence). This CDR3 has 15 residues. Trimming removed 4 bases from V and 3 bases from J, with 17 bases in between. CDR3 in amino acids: CASSSQASGVYEQYF. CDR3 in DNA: TGTGCCAGCAGCAGCCAGGCATCGGGGGTCTACGAGCAGTACTTC.

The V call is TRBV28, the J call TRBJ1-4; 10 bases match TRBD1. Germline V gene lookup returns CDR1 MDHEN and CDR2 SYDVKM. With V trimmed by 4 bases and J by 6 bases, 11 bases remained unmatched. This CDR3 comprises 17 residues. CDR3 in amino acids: CASSYPFDRGPYEKLFF. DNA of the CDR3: TGTGCCAGCAGTTATCCATTTGACAGGGGGCCTTATGAAAAACTGTTTTTT. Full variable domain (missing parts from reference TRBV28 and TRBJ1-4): DVKVTQSSRYLVKRTGEKVFLECVQDMDHENMFWYRQDPGLGLRLIYFSYDVKMKEKGDIPEGYSVSREKKERFSLILESASTNQTSMYLCASSYPFDRGPYEKLFFGSGTQLSVL.

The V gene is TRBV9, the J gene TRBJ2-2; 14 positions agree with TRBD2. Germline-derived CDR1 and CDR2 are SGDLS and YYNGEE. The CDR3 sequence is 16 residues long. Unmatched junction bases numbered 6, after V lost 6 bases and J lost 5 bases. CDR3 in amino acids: CASTGTSGRGTGELFF. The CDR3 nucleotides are TGTGCCAGCACCGGGACTAGCGGGAGAGGGACCGGGGAGCTGTTTTTT.

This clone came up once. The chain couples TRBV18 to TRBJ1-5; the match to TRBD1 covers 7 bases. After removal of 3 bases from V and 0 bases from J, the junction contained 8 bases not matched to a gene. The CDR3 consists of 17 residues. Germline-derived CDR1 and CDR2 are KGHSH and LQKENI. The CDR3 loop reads CASSPGRQGSSNQPQHF. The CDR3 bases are TGTGCCAGCTCACCGGGAAGACAGGGAAGTAGCAATCAGCCCCAGCATTTT.

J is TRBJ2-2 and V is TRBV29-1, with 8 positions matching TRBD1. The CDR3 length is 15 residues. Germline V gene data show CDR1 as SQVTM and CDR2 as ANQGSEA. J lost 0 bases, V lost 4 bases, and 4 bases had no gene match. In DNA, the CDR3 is TGCAGCGTTGGAACGGGACAGGCGAACACCGGGGAGCTGTTTTTT. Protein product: CSVGTGQANTGELFF.

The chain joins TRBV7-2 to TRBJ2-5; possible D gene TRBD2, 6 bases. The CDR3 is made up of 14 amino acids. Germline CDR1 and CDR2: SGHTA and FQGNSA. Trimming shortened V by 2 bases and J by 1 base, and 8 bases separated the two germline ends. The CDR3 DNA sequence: TGTGCCAGCAGCTTATGGCGGGGCCAAGAGACCCAGTACTTC. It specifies CASSLWRGQETQYF. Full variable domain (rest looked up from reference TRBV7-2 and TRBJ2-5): GAGVSQSPSNKVTEKGKDVELRCDPISGHTALYWYRQSLGQGLEFLIYFQGNSAPDKSGLPSDRFSAERTGGSVSTLTIQRTQQEDSAVYLCASSLWRGQETQYFGPGTRLLVL.

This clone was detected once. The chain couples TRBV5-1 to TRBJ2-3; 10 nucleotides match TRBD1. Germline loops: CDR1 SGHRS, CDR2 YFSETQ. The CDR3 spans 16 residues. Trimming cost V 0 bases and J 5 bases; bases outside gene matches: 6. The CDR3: CASSLVGDRGGDTQYF. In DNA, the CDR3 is TGCGCCAGCAGCTTGGTTGGGGACAGGGGTGGAGATACGCAGTATTTT. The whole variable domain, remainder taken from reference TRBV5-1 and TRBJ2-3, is KAGVTQTPRYLIKTRGQQVTLSCSPISGHRSVSWYQQTPGQGLQFLFEYFSETQRNKGNFPGRFSGRQFSNSRSEMNVSTLELGDSALYLCASSLVGDRGGDTQYFGPGTRLTVL.

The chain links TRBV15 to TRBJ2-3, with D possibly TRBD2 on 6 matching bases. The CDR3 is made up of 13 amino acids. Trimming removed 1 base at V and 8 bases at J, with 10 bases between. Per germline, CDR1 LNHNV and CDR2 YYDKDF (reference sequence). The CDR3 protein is CATSRGLEGTQYF. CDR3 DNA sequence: TGTGCCACCAGCAGAGGTTTGGAGGGTACGCAGTATTTT.